One sample yielded the 24 T cell receptor beta chains listed below, sequenced in a study of T-cell memory formation after mild COVID-19. MiXCR, run by TCRdb on the 5' RACE reads, gives a single entry per CDR3 protein. The data hold under 300,000 distinct CDR3 sequences, with approximately 10% observed a single time. Sequenced: PBMCs or a T cell subset sorted from them (not recorded which). Source of these receptors: a man aged 18 to 35 who had mild COVID-19 (a few samples of this study predate the infection). Cell type and time point are not known.

This clonotype was picked up many times. The rearrangement joins TRBV7-2 to TRBJ2-3, with 8 bases lining up with TRBD1. The germline gives CDR1 SGHTA, CDR2 FQGNSA. CDR3 length: 12 residues. After removal of 6 bases from V and 6 bases from J, the junction contained 2 bases not matched to a gene. The CDR3 nucleotides are TGTGCCAGCAGGCAGGGGGCGGATACGCAGTATTTT. This sequence encodes CASRQGADTQYF.

Worth noting for this clonotype: This may be a read error: a much more frequent sequence differs by one nucleotide. The chain couples TRBV7-3 to TRBJ2-5, with D perhaps assigned TRBD1 or TRBD2 (7 bases each). This CDR3 is built from 13 residues. Germline V gives CDR1 SGHTA, CDR2 FQGTGA. Trimming pared 5 bases from V and 9 bases from J, leaving 16 bases between. CDR3 sequence reads: CASSRQGGEAQYF. The CDR3 bases are TGTGCCAGCAGCCGTCAGGGGGGGGAGGCCCAGTACTTC.

V gene TRBV5-8 combines with J gene TRBJ1-1; D gene ambiguous. Trimming shortened V by 0 bases and J by 5 bases, and 11 bases separated the two germline ends. The germline V gene encodes CDR1 SGHTS and CDR2 YDEGEE. This CDR3 is built from 14 residues. CDR3 loop: CASSLAPSGTEAFF. The CDR3 DNA reads TGTGCCAGCAGCTTGGCCCCTAGCGGAACTGAAGCTTTCTTT. The variable domain in full, with the rest retrieved from reference TRBV5-8 and TRBJ1-1, is EAGVTQSPTHLIKTRGQQATLRCSPISGHTSVYWYQQALGLGLQFLLWYDEGEERNRGNFPPRFSGRQFPNYSSELNVNALELEDSALYLCASSLAPSGTEAFFGQGTRLTVV.

A note on this clonotype: The junction shows a germline mismatch at one end, possibly a read error. This chain connects TRBV5-8 to TRBJ2-5; D is uncertain. Germline CDR1 and CDR2: SGHTS and YDEGEE. CDR3 size: 14 residues. Here the CDR3 DNA reads TGTGCCAGCAGCTTTAGACCCGGCCAAGAGACCAAGTACTTC. The encoded protein is CASSFRPGQETKYF.

The CDR3, as DNA: TGCAGTGCTAGACCTTATGAGCAGTTCTTC. Protein product: CSARPYEQFF. The rearrangement uses TRBV20-1 and TRBJ2-1; D not resolved. CDR1 DFQATT and CDR2 SNEGSKA come from the germline V gene (reference sequence). The ends were cut back, 2 bases at V and 8 bases at J, with 4 bases in the middle. The length of the CDR3 is 10 residues.

The chain uses TRBV12-3 or TRBV12-4 and TRBJ1-2; TRBD1 is a possible D gene (5 bases). V was pared by 1 base and J by 8 bases, with 11 bases between. The CDR3 is made up of 13 amino acids. The CDR3 reads CASSLGQGIGYTF. As DNA, the CDR3 is TGTGCCAGCAGTTTAGGGCAGGGAATCGGCTACACCTTC.

V is TRBV7-9 and J is TRBJ2-3; maybe TRBD2 (6 bases). The ends were cut back, 4 bases at V and 7 bases at J, with 15 bases in the middle. The CDR3 is 14 amino acids. CDR1 SEHNR and CDR2 FQNEAQ come from the germline V gene (reference sequence). CDR3: CASSYQAGPNTQYF. The CDR3 DNA follows: TGTGCCAGCAGCTACCAGGCGGGGCCGAATACGCAGTATTTT. Variable domain in full (rest from reference TRBV7-9 and TRBJ2-3): DTGVSQNPRHKITKRGQNVTFRCDPISEHNRLYWYRQTLGQGPEFLTYFQNEAQLEKSRLLSDRFSAERPKGSFSTLEIQRTEQGDSAMYLCASSYQAGPNTQYFGPGTRLTVL.

This clonotype was seen a handful of times. The chain has TRBV6-5 and TRBJ2-7; TRBD2 matches 10 bases. Germline V gene lookup returns CDR1 MNHEY and CDR2 SVGAGI. The CDR3 has 16 amino acids. V shed 5 bases and J 7 bases; nucleotides not matched to a gene: 14. The CDR3, as DNA: TGTGCCAGCAGTCCTATAGCGGGGGGCTATGGGAGGGAGCAGTACTTC. Amino acids: CASSPIAGGYGREQYF.

A few counts support this clonotype. V is TRBV5-8 and J is TRBJ2-5; TRBD1 might be the D (6 bases). Trimming removed 4 bases at V and 2 bases at J, with 12 bases between. This CDR3 is built from 14 residues. Germline lookup yields CDR1 SGHTS and CDR2 YDEGEE. CDR3 residues: CASSPTGQQETQYF. The CDR3 DNA reads as TGTGCCAGCAGCCCAACCGGACAGCAAGAGACCCAGTACTTC.

J is TRBJ2-2 and V is TRBV21-1; the D call of TRBD1 is as the table states it, not checked on the DNA. TRBV21-1 is labeled a pseudogene. This CDR3 comprises 18 residues. CDR3 sequence: CASSKVYPGQGDTGELFF. CDR3 DNA: TGTGCCAGCAGCAAAGTCTACCCCGGACAGGGAGACACCGGGGAGCTGTTTTTT.

The rearrangement joins TRBV6-5 to TRBJ1-1; D is uncertain. CDR3 length equals 13 residues. With 5 bases removed from V and 0 bases from J, the gap between germline ends came to 7 bases. Germline loops: CDR1 MNHEY, CDR2 SVGAGI. This chain's CDR3 is CASSGVMNTEAFF. The DNA of the CDR3 is TGTGCCAGCAGTGGGGTTATGAACACTGAAGCTTTCTTT.

This clonotype came up many times. This rearrangement joins TRBV7-2 to TRBJ2-3; 12 bases fit TRBD2. The CDR3 spans 18 residues. Germline CDR1 SGHTA, CDR2 FQGNSA. J gave up 2 bases and V 5 bases, and 11 bases lay outside the gene matches. The CDR3 reads CASSPSLRLAGDTDTQYF. The CDR3 DNA is TGTGCCAGCAGCCCCTCTCTTCGACTAGCGGGGGACACAGATACGCAGTATTTT.

The chain is built from TRBV4-3 and TRBJ2-3; D perhaps matches TRBD2 (5 bases). V lost 1 base, J lost 2 bases, and 7 bases lay in between. CDR1 is LGHNA and CDR2 is YSLEER in the germline V gene. The CDR3 spans 14 residues. The CDR3 protein is CASSQARATDTQYF. The CDR3 bases are TGCGCCAGCAGCCAAGCGCGGGCCACAGATACGCAGTATTTT.

This clonotype is a singleton in its sample. This rearrangement joins TRBV24-1 to TRBJ2-6, with 9 bases lining up with TRBD1. J gave up 0 bases and V 6 bases, and 11 bases lay outside the gene matches. Germline assignment: CDR1 KGHDR and CDR2 SFDVKD. This CDR3 region has 19 residues. The CDR3 coding sequence is TGTGCCACCAGTCCGAGATTGACAGGGGGTGACTCTGGGGCCAACGTCCTGACTTTC. It translates to CATSPRLTGGDSGANVLTF.

The J gene is TRBJ1-2, the V gene TRBV28; D call uncertain. From germline, CDR1 is MDHEN and CDR2 SYDVKM. The CDR3 is made up of 13 amino acids. Deletions cut 3 bases from V and 4 bases from J, with 9 bases between. The CDR3 sequence is CASSLVGIYGYTF. The CDR3 nucleotides read TGTGCCAGCAGTTTGGTGGGGATCTATGGCTACACCTTC.

Only a few counts were recorded for this clonotype. The chain recombines TRBV20-1 with TRBJ2-7; D is unclear. The CDR3 sequence is 12 residues long. Trimming took off 0 bases at V and 3 bases at J, with 6 bases between the two ends. Per the germline V gene, CDR1 is DFQATT and CDR2 is SNEGSKA (reference sequence). This CDR3 is CSAREASYEQYF. CDR3 sequence (DNA): TGCAGTGCTAGAGAGGCTAGCTACGAGCAGTACTTC.

The chain has TRBV6-4 and TRBJ2-2; D ambiguous. This CDR3 contains 13 residues. Trimming removed 1 base from V and 4 bases from J, with 4 bases in between. CDR1 is MRHNA and CDR2 is SNTAGT in the germline V gene. The CDR3 sequence: CASSDLGTGELFF. As DNA, the CDR3 is TGTGCCAGCAGTGACTTGGGCACCGGGGAGCTGTTTTTT.

This clonotype was seen a handful of times. V and J are TRBV5-1 and TRBJ1-1, with unresolved D. The V gene lost 4 bases and the J gene lost 1 base, with 11 bases spanning the gap. The CDR3 loop spans 14 amino acids. The germline V gene encodes CDR1 SGHRS and CDR2 YFSETQ. CDR3 in DNA: TGCGCCAGCAGCGTCTGGAGGGCGAACACTGAAGCTTTCTTT. It is translated as CASSVWRANTEAFF. Supplemented by reference TRBV5-1 and TRBJ1-1, the full variable domain reads KAGVTQTPRYLIKTRGQQVTLSCSPISGHRSVSWYQQTPGQGLQFLFEYFSETQRNKGNFPGRFSGRQFSNSRSEMNVSTLELGDSALYLCASSVWRANTEAFFGQGTRLTVV.

The CDR3 coding sequence is TGCAGTGCTAGAGGCCCTGACAGCACTGAAGCTTTCTTT. Translating it yields CSARGPDSTEAFF. The J gene is TRBJ1-1, the V gene TRBV20-1, with D perhaps TRBD1 (5 bases). Trimming took 1 base from V and 4 from J, leaving 10 bases between them. CDR1 is DFQATT and CDR2 is SNEGSKA in the germline V gene (reference sequence). CDR3 length equals 13 residues.

This rearrangement joins TRBV6-4 to TRBJ1-6; possibly TRBD1 for D (5 bases). This CDR3 spans 14 amino acids. V was pared by 3 bases and J by 9 bases, with 12 bases between. Germline V CDR1 and CDR2: MRHNA, SNTAGT. The CDR3 spells CASSERGGSSPLHF. DNA for the CDR3: TGTGCCAGCAGTGAAAGGGGCGGGAGTTCACCCCTCCACTTT.

CDR3 nucleotides: TGTGCCACCAGCACCAGGGTAACCGGGGAGCTGTTTTTT. Protein sequence: CATSTRVTGELFF. V and J are TRBV15 and TRBJ2-2; TRBD1 might be the D (5 bases). CDR1 and CDR2 (germline): LNHNV, YYDKDF (reference sequence). The CDR3 is made up of 13 amino acids. V dropped 4 bases and J dropped 5 bases, with 8 bases sitting between them.

J is TRBJ2-3 and V is TRBV6-2 or TRBV6-3; D is unresolved. Germline values: CDR1 MNHEY, CDR2 SVGEGT. There are 14 residues in the CDR3. The ends were cut back, 10 bases at V and 2 bases at J, with 16 bases in the middle. The CDR3 nucleotides are TGTGCCATCGGCAATGGGGATCACACAGATACGCAGTATTTT. Protein: CAIGNGDHTDTQYF.

The chain uses TRBV5-6 and TRBJ2-3; D call uncertain. The CDR3 loop spans 12 amino acids. The germline gives CDR1 SGHDT, CDR2 YYEEEE. The ends were cut back, 2 bases at V and 5 bases at J, with 6 bases in the middle. This CDR3 is CASSFEIDTQYF. CDR3 coding DNA: TGTGCCAGCAGCTTTGAAATAGATACGCAGTATTTT. The whole variable domain, remainder taken from reference TRBV5-6 and TRBJ2-3, is DAGVTQSPTHLIKTRGQQVTLRCSPKSGHDTVSWYQQALGQGPQFIFQYYEEEERQRGNFPDRFSGHQFPNYSSELNVNALLLGDSALYLCASSFEIDTQYFGPGTRLTVL.

The rearrangement joins TRBV5-1 to TRBJ1-4, with D possibly being TRBD1 (6 bases). V lost 7 bases, J lost 8 bases, and 12 bases lay in between. The CDR3 is made up of 12 amino acids. The germline gives CDR1 SGHRS, CDR2 YFSETQ. CDR3 in DNA: TGCGCCAGCGCCGCCGACAGGGAAAAACTGTTTTTT. This codes for CASAADREKLFF.